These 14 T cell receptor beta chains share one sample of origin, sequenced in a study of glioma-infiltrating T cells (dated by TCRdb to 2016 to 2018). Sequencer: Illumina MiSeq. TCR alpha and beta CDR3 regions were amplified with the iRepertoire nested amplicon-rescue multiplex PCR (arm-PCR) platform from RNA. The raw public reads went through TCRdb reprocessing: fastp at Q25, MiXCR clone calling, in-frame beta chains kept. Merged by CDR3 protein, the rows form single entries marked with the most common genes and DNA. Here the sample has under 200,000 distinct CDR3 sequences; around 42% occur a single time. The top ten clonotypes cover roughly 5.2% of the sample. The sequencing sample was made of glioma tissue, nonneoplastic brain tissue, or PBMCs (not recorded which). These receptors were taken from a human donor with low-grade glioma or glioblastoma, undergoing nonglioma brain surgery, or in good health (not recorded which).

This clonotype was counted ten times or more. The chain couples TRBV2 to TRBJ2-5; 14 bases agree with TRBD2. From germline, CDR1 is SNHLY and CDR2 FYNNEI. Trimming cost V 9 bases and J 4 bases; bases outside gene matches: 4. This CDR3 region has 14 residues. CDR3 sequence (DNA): TGTGCCAGACAAGGACTAGCGGGAGGAGAGACCCAGTACTTC. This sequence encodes CARQGLAGGETQYF.

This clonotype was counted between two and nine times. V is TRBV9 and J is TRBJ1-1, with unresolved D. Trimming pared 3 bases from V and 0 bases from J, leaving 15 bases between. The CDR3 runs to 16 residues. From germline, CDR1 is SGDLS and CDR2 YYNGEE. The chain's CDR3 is CASSARLGSMNTEAFF. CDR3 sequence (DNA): TGTGCCAGCAGCGCCCGGTTGGGCAGTATGAACACTGAAGCTTTCTTT.

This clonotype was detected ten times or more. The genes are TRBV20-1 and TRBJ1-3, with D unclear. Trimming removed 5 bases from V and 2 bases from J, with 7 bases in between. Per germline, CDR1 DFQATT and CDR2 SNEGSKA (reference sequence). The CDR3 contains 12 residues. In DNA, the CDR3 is TGCAGTGCTGATGGGCCTGGAAACACCATATATTTT. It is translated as CSADGPGNTIYF.

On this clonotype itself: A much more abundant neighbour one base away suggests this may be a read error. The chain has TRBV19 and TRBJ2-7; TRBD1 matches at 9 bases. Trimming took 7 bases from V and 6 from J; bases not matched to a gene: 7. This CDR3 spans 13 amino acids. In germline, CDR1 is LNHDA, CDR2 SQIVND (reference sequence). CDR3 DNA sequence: TGTGCCAGTAACTTGACAGGGGGAAGCGAGCAGTACTTC. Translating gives CASNLTGGSEQYF.

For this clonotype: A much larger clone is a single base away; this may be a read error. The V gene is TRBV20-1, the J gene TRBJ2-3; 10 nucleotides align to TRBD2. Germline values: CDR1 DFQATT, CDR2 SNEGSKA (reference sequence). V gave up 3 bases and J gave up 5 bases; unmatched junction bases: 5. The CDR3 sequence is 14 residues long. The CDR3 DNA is TGCAGTGCTAGTCGGATAGCGGGAGGAGATACGCAGTATTTT. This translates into CSASRIAGGDTQYF.

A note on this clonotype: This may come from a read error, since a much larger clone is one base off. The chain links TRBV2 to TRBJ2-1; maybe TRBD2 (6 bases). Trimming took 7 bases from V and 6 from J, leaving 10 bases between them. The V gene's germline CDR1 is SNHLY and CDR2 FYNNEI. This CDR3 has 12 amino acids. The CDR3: CASTPSVNEQFF. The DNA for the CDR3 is TGTGCCAGCACCCCTAGCGTCAATGAGCAGTTCTTC.

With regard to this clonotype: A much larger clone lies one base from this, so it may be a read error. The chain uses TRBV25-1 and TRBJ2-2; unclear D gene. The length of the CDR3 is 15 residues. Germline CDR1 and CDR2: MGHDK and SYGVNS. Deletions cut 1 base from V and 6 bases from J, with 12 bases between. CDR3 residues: CASSESRWKAGELFF. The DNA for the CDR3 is TGTGCCAGCAGTGAATCAAGGTGGAAGGCCGGGGAGCTGTTTTTT.

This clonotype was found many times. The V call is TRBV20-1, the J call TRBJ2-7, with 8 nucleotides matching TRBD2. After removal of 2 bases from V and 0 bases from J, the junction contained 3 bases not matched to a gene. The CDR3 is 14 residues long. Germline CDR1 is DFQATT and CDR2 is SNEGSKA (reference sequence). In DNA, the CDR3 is TGCAGTGCTAGATCGGGGGGGGACTCCTACGAGCAGTACTTC. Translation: CSARSGGDSYEQYF.

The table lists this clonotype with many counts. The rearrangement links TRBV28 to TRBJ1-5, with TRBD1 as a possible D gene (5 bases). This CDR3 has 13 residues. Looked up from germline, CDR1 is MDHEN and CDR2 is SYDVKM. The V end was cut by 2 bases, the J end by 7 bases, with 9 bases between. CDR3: CASSLKGTQPQHF. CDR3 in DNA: TGTGCCAGCAGTTTAAAGGGGACCCAGCCCCAGCATTTT.

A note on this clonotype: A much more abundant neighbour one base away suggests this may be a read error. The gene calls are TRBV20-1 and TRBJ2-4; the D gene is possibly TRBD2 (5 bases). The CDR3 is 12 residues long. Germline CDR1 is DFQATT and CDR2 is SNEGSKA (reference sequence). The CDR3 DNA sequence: TGCAGTGCTAGCGGGATAAAAAACATTGAGTACTTC. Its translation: CSASGIKNIEYF.

For the CDR3, the DNA is TGTGCCAGCAGGGTCAGGGGAACCGATGGCTACACCTTC. Its translation is CASRVRGTDGYTF. The rearrangement links TRBV2 to TRBJ1-2, with D maybe TRBD1 (6 bases). The CDR3 is 13 residues long. Germline loops: CDR1 SNHLY, CDR2 FYNNEI. Trimming removed 6 bases at V and 6 bases at J, with 14 bases between.

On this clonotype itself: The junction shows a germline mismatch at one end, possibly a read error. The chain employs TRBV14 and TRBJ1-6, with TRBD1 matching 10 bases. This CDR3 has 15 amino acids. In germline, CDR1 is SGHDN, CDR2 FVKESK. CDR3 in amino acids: CASSQRTGGSSPIHF. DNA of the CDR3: TGTGCCAGCAGCCAAAGGACAGGGGGTTCTTCACCCATCCACTTT.

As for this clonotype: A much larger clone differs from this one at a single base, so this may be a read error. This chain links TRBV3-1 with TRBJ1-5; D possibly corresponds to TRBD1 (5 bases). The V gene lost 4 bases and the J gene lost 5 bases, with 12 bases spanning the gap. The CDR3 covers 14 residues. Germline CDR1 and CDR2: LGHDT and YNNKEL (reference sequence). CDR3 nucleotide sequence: TGTGCCAGCAGCCTCGACAGTGAGCATCAGCCCCAGCATTTT. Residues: CASSLDSEHQPQHF.

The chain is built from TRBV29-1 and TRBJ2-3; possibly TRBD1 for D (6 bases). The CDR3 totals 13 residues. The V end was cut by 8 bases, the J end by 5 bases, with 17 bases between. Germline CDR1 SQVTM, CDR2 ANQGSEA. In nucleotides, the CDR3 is TGCAGCCCGGGGACAAATGGTGGAGATACGCAGTATTTT. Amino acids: CSPGTNGGDTQYF.